This TCR beta chain was sequenced during a study of T cell repertoires in cytomegalovirus infection. Study as a whole: Matching HLA type and CMV infection were both indicated by public TCR beta signatures. The study's findings and limits: Accumulated public TCR beta family frequency recognized individuals carrying CMV together with the relevant HLA.

As for this clonotype: What it binds is not known.

The CDR3 contains 13 residues. The V end lost 6 bases, the J end lost 5 bases, and 13 bases lay between the germline ends. The germline CDR1 and CDR2 sequences are LNHDA and SQIVND (reference sequence). MiXCR was run by TCRdb on the reads, yielding one entry per CDR3 protein. The sample has about 130,000 distinct CDR3 sequences, approximately 24% seen once. Sequenced: PBMCs, sequenced either directly or after in vitro stimulation (not recorded which). The sequence came from a human donor in good health (CMV status not recorded). Some clones in this sample may be carry-over from other donors' samples. V usage is TRBV19 and J usage is TRBJ1-1; D is undetermined. The CDR3 bases are TGTGCCAGTAGCTTTAACCGGGGAACTGAAGCTTTCTTT. Its protein product is CASSFNRGTEAFF.